This T cell receptor (beta chain) was captured by sequencing in a study of siplizumab effects on memory and regulatory T cells. General observations from the study: Mean Treg-derived proportions of mappable alloreactive CD4+ clones were around 72% for siplizumab and about 28% for controls.

Per individual sample, some 10^5 TCR templates were assayed. The assay was immunoSEQ multiplex PCR, and TCRdb's table has in-frame clones only and misses some. The sample carries 87,000 or so clones, over 80% recorded once. This clone has a single count. Its specificity is not known. V gave up 2 bases and J gave up 15 bases; unmatched junction bases: 9. CDR3 size: 14 residues. Germline loops: CDR1 GTSNPN, CDR2 SVGIG (reference sequence). The chain joins TRBV30 to TRBJ2-1; the match to TRBD2 covers 14 bases. Sequencing was performed on CD4+ T cells sorted from blood. The TCR comes from a human donor in good health. CDR3 residues: CAWSLAGLAGDLFF. The CDR3 nucleotides read TGTGCCTGGAGTCTTGCGGGACTAGCGGGAGATCTGTTCTTC.